The next 26 T cell receptor beta chains were all read from a single sample in a study of blood T cell repertoires in COVID-19. Repertoires were generated with immunoSEQ multiplex PCR, while TCRdb's copy carries only in-frame clones and drops some. The sample contains about 200,000 clones, 70% to 90% of which appear only once. Sequenced material: peripheral blood. The receptors derive from a woman of 80 years or more with acute or convalescent COVID-19.

The chain uses TRBV7-2 and TRBJ1-2; tentative D call: TRBD1 (5 bases). Germline V gives CDR1 SGHTA, CDR2 FQGNSA. V lost 5 bases and J 4 bases, leaving 17 bases between the germline ends. This CDR3 is built from 15 residues. The CDR3 coding sequence is TGTGCCAGCAGCGATCTGAACAGGCTGAGCTATGGCTACACCTTC. Translated: CASSDLNRLSYGYTF.

As regards this clone: At the DNA level, this CDR3 is encoded by other sequences in the same sample as well. The rearrangement links TRBV7-2 to TRBJ2-5; the D is unclear. Germline CDR1 SGHTA, CDR2 FQGNSA. The V end was cut by 2 bases, the J end by 4 bases, with 5 bases between. CDR3 size: 12 residues. CDR3 nucleotide sequence: TGTGCCAGCAGCTTAAGAGGAGAGACCCAGTACTTC. It is translated as CASSLRGETQYF.

In this sample, this clone turned up once. The J gene is TRBJ2-1, the V gene TRBV5-1; D gene ambiguous. Trimming took 1 base from V and 7 from J, leaving 12 bases between them. CDR3 size: 14 residues. Germline V gene sequence: CDR1 SGHRS, CDR2 YFSETQ. The CDR3 DNA is TGCGCCAGCAGCTTGAGCCACAGTTCTAATGAGCAGTTCTTC. This translates into CASSLSHSSNEQFF.

The rearrangement links TRBV7-2 to TRBJ1-2, with TRBD1 as a possible D gene (6 bases). Germline V gene sequence: CDR1 SGHTA, CDR2 FQGNSA. This CDR3 is built from 16 residues. Trimming took 0 bases from V and 4 from J, leaving 15 bases between them. CDR3 protein: CASSLALNAGAYGYTF. As DNA, the CDR3 is TGTGCCAGCAGCTTAGCGCTTAATGCAGGGGCCTATGGCTACACCTTC.

The V gene is TRBV27, the J gene TRBJ1-2; the D is unclear. The CDR3 consists of 13 residues. Germline values: CDR1 MNHEY, CDR2 SMNVEV (reference sequence). Trimming removed 2 bases at V and 7 bases at J, with 11 bases between. The CDR3 sequence: CASSLTDYAGYTF. The CDR3 DNA is TGTGCCAGCAGTTTAACAGATTACGCTGGCTACACCTTC.

The chain couples TRBV5-1 to TRBJ2-7, with 11 positions matching TRBD2. V lost 4 bases and J lost 7; bases outside the gene matches: 4. The CDR3 contains 13 residues. Germline V lookup: CDR1 SGHRS, CDR2 YFSETQ. CDR3 residues: CASSSGLAGEQYF. The CDR3 nucleotides read TGCGCCAGCAGCAGTGGACTAGCGGGTGAGCAGTACTTC.

The gene calls are TRBV7-9 and TRBJ2-2, with no clear D. Per the germline V gene, CDR1 is SEHNR and CDR2 is FQNEAQ (reference sequence). Trimming removed 8 bases at V and 6 bases at J, with 4 bases between. The CDR3 sequence is 10 residues long. CDR3 coding DNA: TGTGCCAGCCGGGCCGGGGAGCTGTTTTTT. Encoded protein: CASRAGELFF.

The chain has TRBV2 and TRBJ2-5, with a possible D match to TRBD2 (6 bases). Germline lookup yields CDR1 SNHLY and CDR2 FYNNEI. This CDR3 is built from 13 residues. Trimming took 5 bases from V and 3 from J, leaving 10 bases between them. In DNA, the CDR3 is TGTGCCAGCAGTTGGGGACTGGAAGAGACCCAGTACTTC. It encodes CASSWGLEETQYF.

V gene TRBV7-2 combines with J gene TRBJ2-6; 9 bases map to TRBD1. The trim removed 4 bases at V and 4 bases at J, leaving 11 bases unmatched. The germline V gene encodes CDR1 SGHTA and CDR2 FQGNSA. The CDR3 consists of 18 residues. CDR3 coding DNA: TGTGCCAGCAGCTCTAATACCGGGACAGGGACCGGGGCCAACGTCCTGACTTTC. It yields the protein CASSSNTGTGTGANVLTF.

This sequence joins TRBV7-2 and TRBJ2-7, with 7 bases fitting TRBD1. The germline gives CDR1 SGHTA, CDR2 FQGNSA. CDR3 length: 15 amino acids. Losses at the gene ends were 1 base for V and 0 bases for J; bases not matched to a gene: 3. DNA of the CDR3: TGTGCCAGCAGCTTAGGGCCAGGGGGCTCCTACGAGCAGTACTTC. Its protein product is CASSLGPGGSYEQYF.

The chain links TRBV2 to TRBJ2-7; possible D gene TRBD1, 6 bases. Germline V gene lookup returns CDR1 SNHLY and CDR2 FYNNEI. The CDR3 contains 13 residues. Deletions cut 7 bases from V and 2 bases from J, with 12 bases between. The CDR3 loop is CASTRGPAYEQYF. In DNA, the CDR3 is TGTGCCAGCACCAGGGGCCCGGCCTACGAGCAGTACTTC.

Here the CDR3 reads CASSGGGLNTEAFF. In DNA, the CDR3 is TGTGCCAGCAGTGGTGGGGGGTTAAACACTGAAGCTTTCTTT. The chain combines TRBV9 with TRBJ1-1; TRBD1 is a possible D gene (5 bases). Trimming left V 5 bases short and J 2 bases short, with 13 bases between. Germline assignment: CDR1 SGDLS and CDR2 YYNGEE. The CDR3 extends over 14 amino acids.

J is TRBJ1-2 and V is TRBV25-1, with D perhaps matching TRBD1 (5 bases). Germline CDR1 and CDR2: MGHDK and SYGVNS. This CDR3 has 13 amino acids. Trimming left V 2 bases short and J 5 bases short, with 9 bases between. This CDR3 reads CASSELGGYGYTF. The CDR3 nucleotides read TGTGCCAGCAGTGAACTCGGGGGTTATGGCTACACCTTC.

In its sample, this clone was seen once. The chain recombines TRBV7-2 with TRBJ1-2, with TRBD1 matching 8 bases. V dropped 5 bases and J dropped 3; count of bases not matched to a gene: 8. CDR1 is SGHTA and CDR2 is FQGNSA in the germline V gene. The CDR3 extends over 15 amino acids. CDR3 coding DNA: TGTGCCAGCAGCAACATAGGACAGGGTGACTATGGCTACACCTTC. This translates into CASSNIGQGDYGYTF. Combining the CDR3 with reference TRBV7-2 and TRBJ1-2 gives the whole variable domain GAGVSQSPSNKVTEKGKDVELRCDPISGHTALYWYRQSLGQGLEFLIYFQGNSAPDKSGLPSDRFSAERTGGSVSTLTIQRTQQEDSAVYLCASSNIGQGDYGYTFGSGTRLTVV.

This clone came up a few times. The chain joins TRBV5-4 to TRBJ2-5; TRBD1 matches 10 bases. V trimming: 4 bases; J trimming: 2 bases; junction bases outside the gene matches: 5. The CDR3 is made up of 15 amino acids. The germline V gene has CDR1 SGHNT and CDR2 YYREEE (reference sequence). The CDR3 DNA sequence: TGTGCCAGCAGCAAGACAGGGGGCGGTCAAGAGACCCAGTACTTC. Protein sequence: CASSKTGGGQETQYF.

The chain links TRBV9 to TRBJ2-7; D perhaps matches TRBD1 (5 bases). Germline V gene lookup returns CDR1 SGDLS and CDR2 YYNGEE. V was trimmed by 6 bases and J by 5 bases, leaving 9 bases between them. CDR3 length equals 11 residues. Here the CDR3 reads CASIPGHEQYF. In nucleotides, the CDR3 is TGTGCCAGCATACCAGGGCACGAGCAGTACTTC. The variable domain in full, with the rest retrieved from reference TRBV9 and TRBJ2-7, is DSGVTQTPKHLITATGQRVTLRCSPRSGDLSVYWYQQSLDQGLQFLIQYYNGEERAKGNILERFSAQQFPDLHSELNLSSLELGDSALYFCASIPGHEQYFGPGTRLTVT.

V usage is TRBV12-3 or TRBV12-4 and J usage is TRBJ1-6; weak D call: TRBD1 (6 bases). CDR3 length: 13 amino acids. V was trimmed by 6 bases and J by 17 bases, leaving 20 bases between them. The CDR3 spells CASSPIQGMGIHF. CDR3 nucleotide sequence: TGTGCCAGCAGCCCTATACAGGGTATGGGAATCCACTTT.

The genes are TRBV4-2 and TRBJ2-7; 8 bases fit TRBD2. With 0 bases clipped from V and 6 bases from J, the junction kept 10 bases outside the gene matches. The length of the CDR3 is 16 residues. CDR1 is LGHNA and CDR2 is YNFKEQ in the germline V gene. In DNA, the CDR3 is TGTGCCAGCAGCCAAGATGTTCCAGGACTAGCCGGCGAGCAGTACTTC. This gives the protein CASSQDVPGLAGEQYF.

The table lists this clone with a few counts. Distinct nucleotide sequences in the sample also encode this CDR3. The CDR3 region is CASSLQENQPQHF. The CDR3, as DNA: TGTGCCAGCAGCTTACAGGAAAATCAGCCCCAGCATTTT. J is TRBJ1-5 and V is TRBV7-2, with D hard to call. The germline CDR1 and CDR2 sequences are SGHTA and FQGNSA. The CDR3 has 13 amino acids. The V end lost 2 bases, the J end lost 4 bases, and 6 bases lay between the germline ends. The full variable domain, in which reference TRBV7-2 and TRBJ1-5 provide the parts outside the CDR3, is GAGVSQSPSNKVTEKGKDVELRCDPISGHTALYWYRQSLGQGLEFLIYFQGNSAPDKSGLPSDRFSAERTGGSVSTLTIQRTQQEDSAVYLCASSLQENQPQHFGDGTRLSIL.

The chain links TRBV28 to TRBJ2-1; 8 bases align to TRBD2. Unmatched junction bases numbered 9, after V lost 3 bases and J lost 5 bases. The CDR3 has 16 residues. Germline V CDR1 and CDR2: MDHEN, SYDVKM. The CDR3: CASSFSKREFDNEQFF. CDR3 nucleotides: TGTGCCAGCAGTTTCTCGAAGCGGGAGTTCGACAATGAGCAGTTCTTC. The entire variable domain, with the rest obtained from reference TRBV28 and TRBJ2-1, is as follows: DVKVTQSSRYLVKRTGEKVFLECVQDMDHENMFWYRQDPGLGLRLIYFSYDVKMKEKGDIPEGYSVSREKKERFSLILESASTNQTSMYLCASSFSKREFDNEQFFGPGTRLTVL.

The CDR3 sequence: CASSPGESYGYTF. Here the CDR3 DNA reads TGTGCCAGCTCACCCGGGGAGAGTTATGGCTACACCTTC. This chain uses TRBV18 with TRBJ1-2; no definite D call. CDR3 length equals 13 residues. V was shortened by 3 bases and J by 5 bases, with 10 bases between the two germline ends. Germline-derived CDR1 and CDR2 are KGHSH and LQKENI.

The chain employs TRBV7-2 and TRBJ1-4; possibly TRBD1 for D (6 bases). The V gene lost 2 bases and the J gene lost 7 bases, with 20 bases spanning the gap. Germline lookup yields CDR1 SGHTA and CDR2 FQGNSA. The CDR3 consists of 17 residues. CDR3 sequence (DNA): TGTGCCAGCAGCTTATCCCCCACCCCGGAACAGGGTGAAAAACTGTTTTTT. The encoded protein is CASSLSPTPEQGEKLFF.

The chain combines TRBV5-1 with TRBJ1-4; possibly TRBD1 for D (6 bases). This CDR3 region has 15 residues. Deletions cut 0 bases from V and 6 bases from J, with 12 bases between. Germline V lookup: CDR1 SGHRS, CDR2 YFSETQ. Written as DNA, the CDR3 is TGCGCCAGCAGCTTGGATCCAGGGGTGGATGAAAAACTGTTTTTT. Encoded protein: CASSLDPGVDEKLFF.

A single count supports this clone. In nucleotides, the CDR3 is TGTGCCAGCACCTACTCCAGATATAATTCACCCCTCCACTTT. It codes for CASTYSRYNSPLHF. The chain carries TRBV6-5 and TRBJ1-6; D gene uncertain. V dropped 7 bases and J dropped 4 bases, with 11 bases sitting between them. The CDR3 loop spans 14 amino acids. CDR1 and CDR2 from the germline V gene are MNHEY and SVGAGI.

The gene calls are TRBV4-3 and TRBJ2-7, with 7 bases fitting TRBD2. After removal of 1 base from V and 5 bases from J, the junction contained 8 bases not matched to a gene. The CDR3 sequence is 15 residues long. In germline, CDR1 is LGHNA, CDR2 YSLEER. As DNA, the CDR3 is TGCGCCAGCAGCCAAGTGGGCGGGGGAGGCCACGAGCAGTACTTC. Amino acids: CASSQVGGGGHEQYF.

The rearrangement uses TRBV5-1 and TRBJ1-2, with TRBD1 matching 12 bases. Germline loops: CDR1 SGHRS, CDR2 YFSETQ. V dropped 6 bases and J dropped 4; count of bases not matched to a gene: 13. The CDR3 spans 17 residues. The CDR3, as DNA: TGCGCCAGCACACCCTCGGGACAGGGGGCACGGGTCTATGGCTACACCTTC. As protein: CASTPSGQGARVYGYTF.